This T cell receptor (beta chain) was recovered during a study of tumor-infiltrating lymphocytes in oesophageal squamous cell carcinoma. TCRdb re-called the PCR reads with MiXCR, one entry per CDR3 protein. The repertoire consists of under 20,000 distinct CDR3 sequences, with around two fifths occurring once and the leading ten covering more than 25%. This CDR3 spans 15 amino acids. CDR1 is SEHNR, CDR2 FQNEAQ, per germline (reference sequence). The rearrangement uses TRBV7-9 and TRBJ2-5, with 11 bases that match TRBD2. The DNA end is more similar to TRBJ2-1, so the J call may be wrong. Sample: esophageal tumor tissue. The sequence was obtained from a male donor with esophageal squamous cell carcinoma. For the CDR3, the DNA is TGTGCCAGCAGCTCGACTAGCGGGGTATTGGGTGAGCAGTTCTTC. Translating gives CASSSTSGVLGEQFF.